This TCR beta chain derives from a study of T-cell reconstitution after alpha-beta-depleted transplantation in children. General study results and limits: The study traced high day-60 TCRbeta diversity in some patients to surviving recipient T cells and thymic progenitors. About two months after transplant, alpha-beta T cells reportedly came from several hundred expanded graft clones.

This clonotype showed up just a few times. What it recognizes is unknown. A library of TCRbeta sequences, prepared with unique molecular identifiers, was generated. TCRdb re-called the PCR reads with MiXCR, one entry per CDR3 protein. The table has about 58,000 distinct CDR3 sequences, less than 55% seen once. J gave up 10 bases and V 0 bases, and 3 bases lay outside the gene matches. CDR1 MGHRA and CDR2 YSYEKL come from the germline V gene. This CDR3 has 13 residues. Here the sequenced sample was PBMCs, mostly from graft donor cells, taken 360 days after TCRalphabeta/CD19-depleted stem cell transplant. This receptor was taken from a male patient under 18 who had a stem cell transplant for acute lymphoblastic leukemia, so the T cells may come from the graft donor. The J gene is TRBJ2-1, the V gene TRBV4-1; 7 nucleotides align to TRBD2. CDR3 residues: CASSQDLREEQFF. DNA of the CDR3: TGCGCCAGCAGCCAAGATCTGCGGGAGGAGCAGTTCTTC.